This entry concerns a single T cell receptor beta chain. No antigen is known for it. The sample is drawn from a study of cytomegalovirus exposure and HLA in healthy donors. It was with 60 Vbeta and 13 Jbeta primers that the PCR ran. Authors' analysis steps: A later analysis counted 80 million or so unique TCR beta chains, 9.5 million to 12 million shared. Sequenced by immunoSEQ multiplex PCR; TCRdb stores in-frame clones only, minus some. The DNA was the basis for D and trimming; V, J and clone size are from that table. This sample has approximately 170,000 clones, with over 80% found just once. Study-level findings and limits: HLA allele associations emerged for 15,000 to 20,000 TCR beta sequences in a later analysis, at 0.05 false discovery rate. There were reportedly fewer N-insertions in an Asian-associated ancestry cluster than the roughly 610-donor mean, in a later analysis. Several of the most significant clusters appeared linked to common viral pathogens, based on a later analysis.

CDR1 is MDHEN and CDR2 is SYDVKM in the germline V gene. The CDR3 is 11 residues long. V lost 6 bases and J 9 bases, leaving 11 bases between the germline ends. Material for sequencing was PBMCs. The clonotype originates from a woman between 45 and 65 years old in good health and CMV-seropositive. The V and J genes are TRBV28 and TRBJ1-1, with a possible D match to TRBD1 (6 bases). The CDR3 nucleotides read TGTGCCAGCAGAATCGGACAGCAAGCTTTCTTT. It codes for CASRIGQQAFF.